Listed below are T cell receptor beta chains from one sample, sequenced in a study of T cells in Graves' hyperthyroidism and ophthalmopathy. TCRdb fed the multiplex PCR reads into MiXCR, producing one record per CDR3 protein. The table records about 400,000 distinct CDR3 sequences, under 15% of them present only once. Specimen: blood. These receptors were taken from a woman in her 30s with Graves' hyperthyroidism. CDR3s include the opening cysteine and the closing phenylalanine or tryptophan. Fields, in order: D gene, J gene, V gene, clone size, CDR3 protein, CDR3 DNA. D genes are given only for firm matches. Where a row states a size, it is once, few, many or the class of an expanded clone; other rows omit it.

TRBD2 TRBJ2-4 TRBV6-1 few CASSLGTSVQNIQYF TGTGCCAGCTCTCTCGGGACTAGCGTTCAAAACATTCAGTACTTC
- TRBJ2-1 TRBV30 many CAWSVLGGGSHNEQFF TGTGCCTGGAGTGTACTGGGCGGAGGATCCCACAATGAGCAGTTCTTC
- TRBJ1-5 TRBV18 many CASSSTGENQPQHF TGTGCCAGCTCCTCGACAGGAGAAAATCAGCCCCAGCATTTT
TRBD2 TRBJ2-1 TRBV2 many CASSPQREAYNEQFF TGTGCCAGCAGCCCCCAGCGGGAAGCCTACAATGAGCAGTTCTTC
- TRBJ2-1 TRBV20-1 few CSASDWRGSGEQFF TGCAGTGCTAGTGATTGGAGGGGGAGCGGCGAGCAGTTCTTC
- TRBJ2-7 TRBV28 many CASRAHMAHEQYF TGTGCCAGCAGGGCCCATATGGCCCACGAGCAGTACTTC
- TRBJ1-2 TRBV30 few CAWSATYGRYTF TGTGCCTGGAGTGCGACATATGGAAGGTACACCTTC
- TRBJ2-7 TRBV6-1 - CASRTLSYEQYF TGTGCCAGTAGGACTCTTTCCTACGAGCAGTACTTC
TRBD2 TRBJ2-7 TRBV29-1 few CSVDSGLAGSSYEQYF TGCAGCGTTGACTCCGGACTAGCGGGGAGCTCCTACGAGCAGTACTTC
- TRBJ2-1 TRBV30 - CAWITGPSSYNEQFF TGTGCCTGGATCACAGGGCCGAGCTCCTACAATGAGCAGTTCTTC
TRBD1 TRBJ2-1 TRBV5-1 few CASNEGQGSYNEQFF TGCGCCAGCAACGAGGGACAGGGTTCCTACAATGAGCAGTTCTTC
TRBD1 TRBJ2-2 TRBV6-1 few CASLTGGGHGELFF TGTGCCAGTCTGACAGGGGGGGGGCACGGGGAGCTGTTTTTT
- TRBJ1-3 TRBV3-1 - CASSQEDTRNTICF TGTGCCAGCAGCCAAGAAGACACTAGAAACACCATATGTTTT
- TRBJ2-2 TRBV6-1 many CASYRQGRTGELFF TGTGCCAGCTACCGCCAGGGTCGGACCGGGGAGCTGTTTTTT